This entry lists 28 T cell receptor beta chains sequenced from one sample in a study of post-analysis software for immune sequencing data. Overall study findings and caveats: In patients, TRBV5-6, TRBV5-1 and TRBV20-1 belonged to roughly five TRBV segments found more frequently than in controls.

Antigen specificity for these receptors is unknown. Unique molecular identifiers featured in each of the TCR beta cDNA libraries. MiXCR was run by TCRdb on the PCR reads, yielding one entry per CDR3 protein. There are around 180,000 distinct CDR3 sequences in the sample; 30% occur only once, and approximately 1.4% lies in the top ten. The sequenced material came from blood. The receptor source for this set is a girl under 18 with multiple sclerosis.

This clonotype was recorded many times. This chain uses TRBV4-1 with TRBJ2-7, with 8 nucleotides matching TRBD2. The germline gives CDR1 MGHRA, CDR2 YSYEKL. This CDR3 has 15 residues. V trimming: 9 bases; J trimming: 2 bases; junction bases outside the gene matches: 12. The CDR3 region is CASSPRTSGAYEQYF. The CDR3 nucleotides read TGCGCCAGTTCGCCTCGTACTAGCGGAGCCTACGAGCAGTACTTC.

A remark on this clonotype: This may be a read error, as it is one base from a much larger clone. The CDR3 DNA reads as TGTGCCGGCAGTTTTATGGGGCGACGAGAGACCCAGTACTTC. It yields the protein CAGSFMGRRETQYF. The chain joins TRBV12-3 or TRBV12-4 to TRBJ2-5; tentatively, D is TRBD1 (5 bases). The CDR3 is made up of 14 amino acids.

This clonotype was recorded at least ten times. The rearrangement joins TRBV6-5 to TRBJ1-2, with D perhaps matching TRBD1 (6 bases). V lost 4 bases to trimming and J lost 5 bases, with 14 bases between them. In germline, CDR1 is MNHEY, CDR2 SVGAGI. CDR3 size: 14 residues. The CDR3 loop is CASSWVRGTYGYTF. In DNA form, the CDR3 reads TGTGCCAGCAGTTGGGTCAGGGGCACTTATGGCTACACCTTC.

The chain uses TRBV19 and TRBJ2-2, with TRBD1 matching 11 bases. This CDR3 comprises 15 residues. V was clipped by 5 bases and J by 7 bases; unmatched bases: 6. Germline loops: CDR1 LNHDA, CDR2 SQIVND (reference sequence). CDR3 residues: CASSGGTGGYGELFF. The CDR3 coding sequence is TGTGCCAGTAGTGGAGGGACAGGGGGGTACGGGGAGCTGTTTTTT.

This clonotype was counted at least ten times. The chain employs TRBV7-9 and TRBJ2-1; D unresolved. CDR3 length: 14 residues. From germline, CDR1 is SEHNR and CDR2 FQNEAQ (reference sequence). V dropped 5 bases and J dropped 7 bases, with 15 bases sitting between them. In DNA, the CDR3 is TGTGCCAGCAGCCAACCCCGACACTTTAATGAGCAGTTCTTC. As protein: CASSQPRHFNEQFF.

This clonotype came up once. V usage is TRBV9 and J usage is TRBJ1-1; 12 positions match TRBD1. V gave up 3 bases and J gave up 6 bases; unmatched junction bases: 6. CDR3 length: 15 amino acids. Germline V lookup: CDR1 SGDLS, CDR2 YYNGEE. The CDR3 coding sequence is TGTGCCAGCAGCGCCTCCGGGACAGGGGGCCCTGAAGCTTTCTTT. As protein: CASSASGTGGPEAFF.

The chain links TRBV14 to TRBJ1-2, with 7 bases fitting TRBD1. The length of the CDR3 is 15 residues. J gave up 2 bases and V 1 base, and 4 bases lay outside the gene matches. The germline V gene encodes CDR1 SGHDN and CDR2 FVKESK. CDR3 protein: CASSQVKGANYGYTF. The CDR3 DNA reads as TGTGCCAGCAGCCAAGTAAAGGGGGCGAACTATGGCTACACCTTC.

This clonotype appeared many times. The V call is TRBV20-1, the J call TRBJ2-1; 10 bases fit TRBD2. Unmatched junction bases numbered 7, after V lost 1 base and J lost 1 base. The length of the CDR3 is 17 residues. The V gene's germline CDR1 is DFQATT and CDR2 SNEGSKA (reference sequence). DNA of the CDR3: TGCAGTGCTAGAGTGTTTACTAGCGGGGTATCCTACAATGAGCAGTTCTTC. This gives the protein CSARVFTSGVSYNEQFF.

This clonotype was observed a handful of times. The J gene is TRBJ2-5, the V gene TRBV6-5; tentatively, D is TRBD1 or TRBD2 (6 bases each). The V end lost 2 bases, the J end lost 11 bases, and 15 bases lay between the germline ends. Germline V CDR1 and CDR2: MNHEY, SVGAGI. The CDR3 extends over 13 amino acids. In nucleotides, the CDR3 is TGTGCCAGCAGTTACGGGGGGCTCAGGGAGCAGTACTTC. Translation: CASSYGGLREQYF.

The chain joins TRBV5-5 to TRBJ2-5, with 10 bases matching TRBD2. This CDR3 spans 15 amino acids. Unmatched junction bases numbered 2, after V lost 0 bases and J lost 3 bases. Looked up from germline, CDR1 is SGHKS and CDR2 is YYEKEE (reference sequence). CDR3 loop: CASSLGTSGEETQYF. Here the CDR3 DNA reads TGTGCCAGCAGCTTGGGTACTAGCGGGGAAGAGACCCAGTACTTC.

At least ten counts were recorded for this clonotype. The chain carries TRBV20-1 and TRBJ2-6; D is unclear. CDR1 DFQATT and CDR2 SNEGSKA come from the germline V gene (reference sequence). This CDR3 region has 14 residues. V dropped 6 bases and J dropped 2 bases, with 11 bases sitting between them. The CDR3 DNA is TGCAGTGCCCTACCGGCCACTGGGGCCAACGTCCTGACTTTC. Protein product: CSALPATGANVLTF.

About this clonotype: A much more abundant neighbour one base away suggests this may be a read error. The rearrangement joins TRBV11-1 to TRBJ2-7, with no clear D. V shed 5 bases and J shed 3 bases, with 14 bases lying between them. Germline CDR1 SGHAT, CDR2 FQDESV (reference sequence). The CDR3 totals 14 residues. In DNA, the CDR3 is TGTGCCAGCAGCCTGGAGTTATCCAACTACGAGCAGTACTTC. As protein: CASSLELSNYEQYF.

In its sample, this clonotype was seen many times. The genes are TRBV10-3 and TRBJ1-2; no reliable D call. V was cut by 6 bases and J by 4 bases, with 27 bases left in between. The germline CDR1 and CDR2 sequences are ENHRY and SYGVKD. The CDR3 totals 18 residues. Here the CDR3 DNA reads TGTGCCATCAGCCTTACATGGTACCAGAAAATGTTGGGCTATGGCTACACCTTC. It is translated as CAISLTWYQKMLGYGYTF.

The CDR3 DNA reads as TGTGCCTGGAGTGTAGGTCCCTATGGCTACACCTTC. Translation: CAWSVGPYGYTF. V usage is TRBV30 and J usage is TRBJ1-2, with unresolved D. The CDR3 spans 12 residues. Germline assignment: CDR1 GTSNPN and CDR2 SVGIG (reference sequence). V was clipped by 0 bases and J by 4 bases, with 6 bases between them.

This clonotype was seen many times. Written as DNA, the CDR3 is TGCGCCAGCAGCTACCGGGACAGGAGCTCCTACAATGAGCAGTTCTTC. Translating it yields CASSYRDRSSYNEQFF. The V gene is TRBV5-1, the J gene TRBJ2-1, with 8 bases that match TRBD1. The length of the CDR3 is 16 residues. Unmatched junction bases numbered 5, after V lost 3 bases and J lost 0 bases. Germline assignment: CDR1 SGHRS and CDR2 YFSETQ.

This clonotype was counted only a few times. The chain carries TRBV5-1 and TRBJ1-2; no reliable D call. The V gene lost 0 bases and the J gene lost 4 bases, with 16 bases spanning the gap. This CDR3 is 16 amino acids long. The V gene's germline CDR1 is SGHRS and CDR2 YFSETQ. This CDR3 reads CASSLDSPLERYGYTF. DNA of the CDR3: TGCGCCAGCAGCTTGGACAGCCCATTGGAACGCTATGGCTACACCTTC. Supplemented by reference TRBV5-1 and TRBJ1-2, the full variable domain reads KAGVTQTPRYLIKTRGQQVTLSCSPISGHRSVSWYQQTPGQGLQFLFEYFSETQRNKGNFPGRFSGRQFSNSRSEMNVSTLELGDSALYLCASSLDSPLERYGYTFGSGTRLTVV.

This CDR3 is CASSQDYETGGSYEQYF. The CDR3 DNA reads TGTGCCAGCAGCCAAGATTACGAGACAGGGGGTTCCTACGAGCAGTACTTC. This chain joins TRBV4-2 and TRBJ2-7; 9 nucleotides line up with TRBD1. J was trimmed by 1 base and V by 0 bases; bases with no gene match: 7. The CDR3 runs to 17 residues. Germline CDR1 is LGHNA and CDR2 is YNFKEQ.

This clonotype came up many times. The chain employs TRBV29-1 and TRBJ2-7; D may match TRBD1 or TRBD2 (6 bases each). The V end was cut by 1 base, the J end by 2 bases, with 15 bases between. Germline V CDR1 and CDR2: SQVTM, ANQGSEA. The CDR3 extends over 15 amino acids. CDR3 residues: CSVEAGAGTAYEQYF. CDR3 DNA sequence: TGCAGCGTTGAAGCGGGGGCCGGGACCGCCTACGAGCAGTACTTC.

This clonotype occurred many times. The rearrangement joins TRBV20-1 to TRBJ2-1; 8 bases line up with TRBD1. Germline CDR1 is DFQATT and CDR2 is SNEGSKA (reference sequence). The V gene end was trimmed by 3 bases and the J gene end by 2 bases; junction bases not matched to a gene: 3. The CDR3 is 14 residues long. The CDR3 sequence: CSARPGQAYNEQFF. The CDR3 DNA reads as TGCAGTGCTAGGCCGGGACAGGCCTACAATGAGCAGTTCTTC.

This clonotype was recorded at least ten times. The chain is built from TRBV7-2 and TRBJ1-2; 7 bases line up with TRBD1. Germline lookup yields CDR1 SGHTA and CDR2 FQGNSA. This CDR3 is built from 14 residues. The V gene end was trimmed by 5 bases and the J gene end by 5 bases; junction bases not matched to a gene: 8. The CDR3 DNA follows: TGTGCCAGCAGCCAGGGGGGAGTTTTATATGGCTACACCTTC. It translates to CASSQGGVLYGYTF.

As concerns this clonotype: An end of the junction does not agree with germline; a read error may underlie this. The chain has TRBV11-2 and TRBJ1-1, with D possibly TRBD1 on 5 matching bases. The CDR3 sequence is 14 residues long. Germline lookup yields CDR1 SGHAT and CDR2 FQNNGV. For the CDR3, the DNA is TGTGCCTGCAGCGTGCATGGGGGAAGCACTGAAGCTTTCTTT. Its translation: CACSVHGGSTEAFF.

This clonotype was observed at least ten times. V gene TRBV12-3 or TRBV12-4 combines with J gene TRBJ1-6; D remains unclear. The CDR3 length is 15 residues. The V end was cut by 7 bases, the J end by 7 bases, with 17 bases between. For the CDR3, the DNA is TGTGCCAGCATGCTAACGTACGATACAAATTCACCCCTCCACTTT. Translation: CASMLTYDTNSPLHF.

Only a few counts were recorded for this clonotype. This rearrangement joins TRBV20-1 to TRBJ2-2, with TRBD2 as a possible D gene (5 bases). From germline, CDR1 is DFQATT and CDR2 SNEGSKA (reference sequence). Trimming stripped 0 bases from V and 0 bases from J, with 11 bases between. The CDR3 totals 16 residues. CDR3 amino acids: CSAREGTGTNTGELFF. The CDR3 region has the DNA TGCAGTGCTAGAGAGGGAACGGGGACGAACACCGGGGAGCTGTTTTTT.

To note about this clonotype: A much larger clonotype is one base distant, so this may be a read error. The DNA for the CDR3 is TGCGCCAGCAGCCTTCCGCAACCACCAGTGAACTATGGCTGCACCTTC. It specifies CASSLPQPPVNYGCTF. The V and J genes are TRBV4-1 and TRBJ1-2; no clear D gene. The germline V gene has CDR1 MGHRA and CDR2 YSYEKL. CDR3 length: 16 residues.

The rearrangement uses TRBV7-9 and TRBJ2-7; 9 positions agree with TRBD1. Germline CDR1 is SEHNR and CDR2 is FQNEAQ (reference sequence). This CDR3 contains 15 residues. J lost 5 bases, V lost 3 bases, and 8 bases had no gene match. For the CDR3, the DNA is TGTGCCAGCAGCTTTCCGGGACAGGGTGGCCACGAGCAGTACTTC. It specifies CASSFPGQGGHEQYF.

This clonotype was counted between two and nine times. This chain connects TRBV12-5 to TRBJ1-2, with 8 bases identical to TRBD1. The germline CDR1 and CDR2 sequences are LGHNT and FRNRAP. V was pared by 0 bases and J by 8 bases, with 5 bases of the junction left unmatched. The CDR3 extends over 14 amino acids. The CDR3 region is CASGLVNRGDGYTF. CDR3 DNA: TGTGCTAGTGGTTTGGTTAACAGGGGGGACGGCTACACCTTC.

The rearrangement joins TRBV7-3 to TRBJ2-3; possible D gene TRBD2, 6 bases. The CDR3 loop spans 14 amino acids. V was shortened by 5 bases and J by 1 base, with 10 bases between the two germline ends. CDR1 and CDR2 (germline): SGHTA, FQGTGA. The CDR3 sequence is CASSLLAGTDTQYF. The CDR3 bases are TGTGCCAGCAGCCTTTTAGCGGGCACAGATACGCAGTATTTT. The entire variable domain, with the rest obtained from reference TRBV7-3 and TRBJ2-3, is as follows: GAGVSQTPSNKVTEKGKYVELRCDPISGHTALYWYRQSLGQGPEFLIYFQGTGAADDSGLPNDRFFAVRPEGSVSTLKIQRTERGDSAVYLCASSLLAGTDTQYFGPGTRLTVL.

This clonotype was seen a few times. The genes are TRBV5-6 and TRBJ1-2; unclear D gene. Per germline, CDR1 SGHDT and CDR2 YYEEEE. Trimming took 0 bases from V and 3 from J, leaving 9 bases between them. There are 14 residues in the CDR3. CDR3 protein: CASSLVGLDYGYTF. CDR3 in DNA: TGTGCCAGCAGCTTGGTAGGATTGGACTATGGCTACACCTTC.